This T cell receptor beta chain was sequenced during a study of T cell changes during pregnancy in multiple sclerosis. Repertoires were generated with immunoSEQ multiplex PCR, while TCRdb's copy carries only in-frame clones and drops some. This repertoire shows 52,000 or so clones, roughly 91% found once; its top ten account for around 0.27%. Trimming removed 3 bases from V and 4 bases from J, with 13 bases in between. The CDR3 sequence is 15 residues long. Germline V CDR1 and CDR2: KGHSH, LQKENI. The material sequenced was CD4+ T cells from peripheral blood mononuclear cells, taken in the second trimester of pregnancy. The receptor's source is a female donor with multiple sclerosis, enrolled in a pregnancy study. The chain has TRBV18 and TRBJ1-5, with D unresolved. CDR3: CASSPTTGVNQPQHF. The CDR3 nucleotides read TGTGCCAGCTCACCGACGACCGGAGTAAATCAGCCCCAGCATTTT. The full variable domain, rest sourced from reference TRBV18 and TRBJ1-5, is NAGVMQNPRHLVRRRGQEARLRCSPMKGHSHVYWYRQLPEEGLKFMVYLQKENIIDESGMPKERFSAEFPKEGPSILRIQQVVRGDSAAYFCASSPTTGVNQPQHFGDGTRLSIL.